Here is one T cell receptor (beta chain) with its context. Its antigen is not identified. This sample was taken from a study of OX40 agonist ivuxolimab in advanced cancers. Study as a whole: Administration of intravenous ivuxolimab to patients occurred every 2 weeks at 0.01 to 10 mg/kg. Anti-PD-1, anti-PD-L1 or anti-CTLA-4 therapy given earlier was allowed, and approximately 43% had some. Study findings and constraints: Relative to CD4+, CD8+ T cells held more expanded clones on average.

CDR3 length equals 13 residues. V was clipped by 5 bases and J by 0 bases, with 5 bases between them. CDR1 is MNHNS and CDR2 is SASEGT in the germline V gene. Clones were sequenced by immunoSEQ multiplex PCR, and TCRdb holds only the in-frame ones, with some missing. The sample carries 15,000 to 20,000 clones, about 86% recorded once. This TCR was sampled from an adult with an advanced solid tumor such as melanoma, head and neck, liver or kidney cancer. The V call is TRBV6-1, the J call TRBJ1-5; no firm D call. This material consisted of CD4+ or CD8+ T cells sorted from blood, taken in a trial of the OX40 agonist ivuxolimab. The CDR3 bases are TGTGCCAGCAGTTTGAATAGCAATCAGCCCCAGCATTTT. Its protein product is CASSLNSNQPQHF.